Following are 23 T cell receptor beta chains from one sample sequenced in a study of CD4 T cells in relation to SARS-CoV-2 and coronaviruses. Repertoires were generated with immunoSEQ multiplex PCR, while TCRdb's copy carries only in-frame clones and drops some. The sample comprises just under 30,000 clones, about two thirds of which are singletons, and around 12% rests with the top ten. The antigens these receptors bind are not known. Unexposed donor CD4+ T cells date from about 2011-2019, before the COVID-19 pandemic. Isolation of CD4+ T cells took place after roughly nine days in culture. Sequenced: CD4+ T cells from PBMCs, cultured in vitro. The source is a human donor in good health.

This clone showed up just a few times. The chain has TRBV19 and TRBJ1-6; D remains unclear. This CDR3 contains 13 residues. V lost 11 bases and J lost 1, with 9 bases in between. Germline V gene lookup returns CDR1 LNHDA and CDR2 SQIVND (reference sequence). In nucleotides, the CDR3 is TGTGCCGCTCAGGAGTCCTATAATTCACCCCTCCACTTT. This gives the protein CAAQESYNSPLHF.

This chain connects TRBV6-2 or TRBV6-3 to TRBJ2-5; D gene uncertain. V lost 6 bases to trimming and J lost 4 bases, with 12 bases between them. The CDR3 is 13 amino acids. CDR1 is MNHEY, CDR2 SVGEGT, per germline. The CDR3 DNA reads TGTGCCAGCAGCCGACTGACTTCAGAGACCCAGTACTTC. Encoded protein: CASSRLTSETQYF.

This chain joins TRBV19 and TRBJ1-6; possibly TRBD1 for D (6 bases). V was pared by 6 bases and J by 2 bases, with 11 bases between. The germline V gene has CDR1 LNHDA and CDR2 SQIVND (reference sequence). The CDR3 is made up of 15 amino acids. The CDR3 is CASSDRDTYNSPLHF. The DNA of the CDR3 is TGTGCCAGTAGCGACCGGGACACCTATAATTCACCCCTCCACTTT.

J is TRBJ1-2 and V is TRBV7-2; D not certain. The CDR3 is 16 amino acids. The V gene lost 3 bases and the J gene lost 5 bases, with 19 bases spanning the gap. Germline loops: CDR1 SGHTA, CDR2 FQGNSA. CDR3 region: CASSFGEPSQGYGYTF. DNA of the CDR3: TGTGCCAGCAGCTTCGGGGAGCCGTCGCAAGGGTATGGCTACACCTTC.

This chain joins TRBV9 and TRBJ2-1; 8 bases match TRBD2. Germline CDR1 and CDR2: SGDLS and YYNGEE. After removal of 4 bases from V and 8 bases from J, the junction contained 11 bases not matched to a gene. The CDR3 is 15 amino acids. The CDR3 nucleotides are TGTGCCAGCAGCCCCCACCGGGGGGGCGTCGATGAGCAGTTCTTC. Its protein product is CASSPHRGGVDEQFF. Filled out from reference TRBV9 and TRBJ2-1, the complete variable domain reads DSGVTQTPKHLITATGQRVTLRCSPRSGDLSVYWYQQSLDQGLQFLIQYYNGEERAKGNILERFSAQQFPDLHSELNLSSLELGDSALYFCASSPHRGGVDEQFFGPGTRLTVL.

The rearrangement uses TRBV5-1 and TRBJ1-1; D gene ambiguous. The ends were cut back, 4 bases at V and 5 bases at J, with 15 bases in the middle. Germline values: CDR1 SGHRS, CDR2 YFSETQ. The CDR3 contains 14 residues. This CDR3 reads CASSQLGRGTEAFF. The CDR3 DNA is TGCGCCAGCAGCCAGCTCGGGAGAGGGACTGAAGCTTTCTTT.

V is TRBV11-3 and J is TRBJ2-1; a weak D match, TRBD2 (6 bases). CDR1 SGHNT and CDR2 YENEEA come from the germline V gene. The CDR3 totals 16 residues. Between the trimmed V and J ends, which lost 5 bases and 4 bases, there was a span of 18 bases. CDR3 bases: TGTGCCAGCAGCCTGGCGGGGCAGTATGGATACAATGAGCAGTTCTTC. As protein: CASSLAGQYGYNEQFF. Using reference TRBV11-3 and TRBJ2-1 for the parts outside the CDR3, the full variable domain is EAGVVQSPRYKIIEKKQPVAFWCNPISGHNTLYWYLQNLGQGPELLIRYENEEAVDDSQLPKDRFSAERLKGVDSTLKIQPAELGDSAVYLCASSLAGQYGYNEQFFGPGTRLTVL.

This chain uses TRBV5-1 with TRBJ1-4, with TRBD1 identical over 7 bases. Germline CDR1 reads SGHRS; CDR2 reads YFSETQ. The V gene end was trimmed by 4 bases and the J gene end by 3 bases; junction bases not matched to a gene: 6. The CDR3 has 15 amino acids. The CDR3 nucleotides read TGCGCCAGCAGCCAGGGGGGAGGGTCTAATGAAAAACTGTTTTTT. Amino acid sequence: CASSQGGGSNEKLFF.

V gene TRBV30 combines with J gene TRBJ2-5; D remains unclear. CDR3 size: 12 residues. The germline gives CDR1 GTSNPN, CDR2 SVGIG (reference sequence). V was clipped by 3 bases and J by 7 bases, with 12 bases between them. CDR3 in DNA: TGTGCCTGGAGGGCCCCGCCAGGGACCCAGTACTTC. It is translated as CAWRAPPGTQYF.

This clone came up once. The chain links TRBV4-3 to TRBJ2-1; 9 positions match TRBD1. This CDR3 spans 15 amino acids. Germline lookup yields CDR1 LGHNA and CDR2 YSLEER. The V and J ends lost 5 bases and 9 bases, in that order; junction bases with no gene match: 11. CDR3 sequence: CASSDPGQGSSEQFF. CDR3 nucleotide sequence: TGCGCCAGCAGCGACCCGGGACAGGGTTCAAGTGAGCAGTTCTTC.

This clone was seen a few times. The gene calls are TRBV13 and TRBJ1-1; the match to TRBD1 covers 7 bases. The V gene end was trimmed by 5 bases and the J gene end by 1 base; junction bases not matched to a gene: 1. Germline V gene lookup returns CDR1 PRHDT and CDR2 FYEKMQ (reference sequence). This CDR3 region has 13 residues. In DNA, the CDR3 is TGTGCCAGCAGCGGACAGGAGAACACTGAAGCTTTCTTT. This gives the protein CASSGQENTEAFF.

The rearrangement links TRBV6-5 to TRBJ1-5; D is uncertain. Germline lookup yields CDR1 MNHEY and CDR2 SVGAGI. Between the trimmed V and J ends, which lost 0 bases and 4 bases, there was a span of 4 bases. The CDR3 length is 13 residues. Here the CDR3 reads CASSYSWNQPQHF. CDR3 coding DNA: TGTGCCAGCAGTTACTCGTGGAATCAGCCCCAGCATTTT.

The genes are TRBV5-6 and TRBJ1-3, with D perhaps TRBD1 (6 bases). The CDR3 consists of 15 residues. CDR1 and CDR2 (germline): SGHDT, YYEEEE. Trimming took 3 bases from V and 3 from J, leaving 13 bases between them. In DNA, the CDR3 is TGTGCCAGCAGCTCGGTGGGGGGCGATGGAAACACCATATATTTT. Protein product: CASSSVGGDGNTIYF.

This chain joins TRBV5-6 and TRBJ1-5; the D gene is possibly TRBD1 (6 bases). CDR1 and CDR2 (germline): SGHDT, YYEEEE. The CDR3 has 13 residues. V dropped 9 bases and J dropped 5 bases, with 15 bases sitting between them. The CDR3 spells CANSGGPHQPQHF. The CDR3 nucleotides read TGTGCCAACTCGGGGGGCCCCCATCAGCCCCAGCATTTT.

This chain connects TRBV18 to TRBJ2-7; TRBD1 might be the D (6 bases). CDR3 size: 16 residues. The V and J ends lost 3 bases and 0 bases respectively, with 15 bases between them. Germline V gives CDR1 KGHSH, CDR2 LQKENI. The CDR3 DNA follows: TGTGCCAGCTCACCCCCTCGAGGGGGAATCTCCTACGAGCAGTACTTC. Translating gives CASSPPRGGISYEQYF.

This clone has only a few counts. The CDR3 loop reads CASSLERNTEAFF. CDR3 nucleotide sequence: TGTGCCAGCAGCTTAGAACGGAACACTGAAGCTTTCTTT. The chain uses TRBV11-2 and TRBJ1-1; D unresolved. The CDR3 contains 13 residues. Germline CDR1 and CDR2: SGHAT and FQNNGV. V lost 0 bases to trimming and J lost 1 base, with 3 bases between them.

This chain uses TRBV5-5 with TRBJ2-7; the D gene is possibly TRBD1 (6 bases). CDR1 and CDR2 from the germline V gene are SGHKS and YYEKEE (reference sequence). V gave up 3 bases and J gave up 3 bases, with 13 bases separating them. CDR3 length: 14 residues. CDR3 protein: CASSSQTGYYEQYF. The DNA of the CDR3 is TGTGCCAGCAGCTCCCAGACAGGATACTACGAGCAGTACTTC.

The V and J genes are TRBV12-3 or TRBV12-4 and TRBJ2-7; D remains ambiguous. V lost 3 bases and J lost 1, with 7 bases in between. CDR3 length equals 13 residues. The CDR3: CASSFGRSYEQYF. The CDR3 DNA reads TGTGCCAGCAGTTTCGGCAGGTCCTACGAGCAGTACTTC.

The chain recombines TRBV6-5 with TRBJ2-3; TRBD1 agrees at 8 bases. The CDR3 runs to 14 residues. V shed 6 bases, J shed 6 bases, and the junction held 8 bases outside the gene matches. Germline CDR1 MNHEY, CDR2 SVGAGI. The CDR3 region is CASRDRGRGDTQYF. In DNA, the CDR3 is TGTGCCAGCAGAGACAGGGGTCGCGGCGATACGCAGTATTTT.

The J gene is TRBJ2-1, the V gene TRBV9; TRBD1 agrees at 9 bases. Germline lookup yields CDR1 SGDLS and CDR2 YYNGEE. The CDR3 runs 15 residues. With 4 bases clipped from V and 9 bases from J, the junction kept 11 bases outside the gene matches. CDR3 nucleotide sequence: TGTGCCAGCAGCCTAACCGGGACAGGGACAACTGAGCAGTTCTTC. Amino acid sequence: CASSLTGTGTTEQFF.

There are a few counts of this clone. This CDR3 is CASSSALIYGYTF. The CDR3 DNA reads TGTGCCAGCAGCTCCGCCTTGATCTATGGCTACACCTTC. The chain uses TRBV7-9 and TRBJ1-2; D is unclear. The CDR3 is 13 amino acids. V was pared by 4 bases and J by 4 bases, with 10 bases between. CDR1 is SEHNR, CDR2 FQNEAQ, per germline (reference sequence).

This chain uses TRBV7-9 with TRBJ2-3; D might be TRBD2 (6 bases). There are 14 residues in the CDR3. Trimming removed 2 bases from V and 2 bases from J, with 8 bases in between. Germline CDR1 and CDR2: SEHNR and FQNEAQ (reference sequence). The CDR3 bases are TGTGCCAGCAGCTTATGGGGGGTCACAGATACGCAGTATTTT. It translates to CASSLWGVTDTQYF. The full variable domain, in which reference TRBV7-9 and TRBJ2-3 provide the parts outside the CDR3, is DTGVSQNPRHKITKRGQNVTFRCDPISEHNRLYWYRQTLGQGPEFLTYFQNEAQLEKSRLLSDRFSAERPKGSFSTLEIQRTEQGDSAMYLCASSLWGVTDTQYFGPGTRLTVL.

This clone showed up just a few times. The chain uses TRBV5-1 and TRBJ1-1; no clear D gene. CDR3 length: 14 residues. CDR1 and CDR2 from the germline V gene are SGHRS and YFSETQ. V was clipped by 0 bases and J by 2 bases, with 8 bases between them. CDR3 sequence: CASSLGNYNTEAFF. CDR3 nucleotide sequence: TGCGCCAGCAGCTTGGGGAATTACAACACTGAAGCTTTCTTT. The full variable domain, in which reference TRBV5-1 and TRBJ1-1 provide the parts outside the CDR3, is KAGVTQTPRYLIKTRGQQVTLSCSPISGHRSVSWYQQTPGQGLQFLFEYFSETQRNKGNFPGRFSGRQFSNSRSEMNVSTLELGDSALYLCASSLGNYNTEAFFGQGTRLTVV.